This TCR beta chain stems from a study of human T cells and chemical hapten exposure. The time point was: patch test 3, about 24 weeks after DPC sensitization. Indicated treatment: therapeutic diphenylcyclopropenone sensitization with weekly scalp DPC. The sample holds many counts of this clonotype. Unique molecular identifiers were affixed to discrete cDNA molecules within the library. One entry per CDR3 protein results from TCRdb running MiXCR on the RACE reads. The repertoire has about 120,000 distinct CDR3 sequences, roughly 10% of them found once; the top ten carry 2.4%. Germline V CDR1 and CDR2: WSHSY, SAAADI. V lost 2 bases, J lost 8 bases, and 16 bases lay in between. The length of the CDR3 is 15 residues.

This TCR came from a woman aged 45-65 years with alopecia areata. Some clones in this sample may be carry-over from other donors' samples. This chain links TRBV10-2 with TRBJ2-1; TRBD1 is a possible D gene (6 bases). The material was whole blood, obtained in connection with sensitization to the hapten diphenylcyclopropenone (DPC). The CDR3 spells CASSEKYRDGDEQFF. The DNA of the CDR3 is TGCGCCAGCAGTGAGAAGTACAGGGATGGGGATGAGCAGTTCTTC.